Following are 11 T cell receptor beta chains from one sample sequenced in a study of vaccination and CD4 T cells after COVID-19. Treatment described: roughly 10-day PBMC culture with coronavirus spike peptide pools or control peptides (ViraFEST assay). The Oncomine TCR Beta short-read assay sequenced DNA from cultured CD4+ T cells. TCRdb analysed the PCR reads with MiXCR anew, one entry per CDR3 protein. Among approximately 15,000 distinct CDR3 sequences listed, roughly 59% were seen once. No antigen has been assigned to these receptors. The specimen was CD4+ T cells from blood, cultured in vitro, collected after SARS-CoV-2 vaccination. The receptors shown here come from a human donor who had recovered from COVID-19.

There are a few counts of this clonotype. V is TRBV20-1 and J is TRBJ2-3; TRBD2 matches at 9 bases. The germline V gene has CDR1 DFQATT and CDR2 SNEGSKA (reference sequence). V gave up 0 bases and J gave up 7 bases; unmatched junction bases: 8. This CDR3 contains 15 residues. The DNA for the CDR3 is TGCAGTGCTAGAGATGTGGCTAGCGGGAAGAATACGCAGTATTTT. This codes for CSARDVASGKNTQYF.

The chain carries TRBV19 and TRBJ2-2; 7 bases match TRBD1. With 6 bases clipped from V and 0 bases from J, the junction kept 4 bases outside the gene matches. CDR1 and CDR2 from the germline V gene are LNHDA and SQIVND (reference sequence). The CDR3 runs to 15 residues. The CDR3 here is CASRTGVPNTGELFF. The DNA of the CDR3 is TGTGCCAGTAGAACAGGGGTCCCGAACACCGGGGAGCTGTTTTTT.

This chain joins TRBV11-3 and TRBJ1-1; D gene ambiguous. From germline, CDR1 is SGHNT and CDR2 YENEEA. Deletions cut 5 bases from V and 4 bases from J, with 14 bases between. The CDR3 contains 14 residues. The CDR3 DNA reads TGTGCCAGCAGCGCCCAGAGCAAGGGCACTGAAGCTTTCTTT. Translation gives CASSAQSKGTEAFF.

This sequence joins TRBV20-1 and TRBJ2-7; 8 bases are a match to TRBD1. CDR1 and CDR2 from the germline V gene are DFQATT and SNEGSKA (reference sequence). V trimming: 5 bases; J trimming: 6 bases; junction bases outside the gene matches: 12. This CDR3 is 14 amino acids long. Written as DNA, the CDR3 is TGCAGTGCTTTAACCGGGACAGGCCAGGGCGAGCAGTACTTC. Amino acids: CSALTGTGQGEQYF.

The chain recombines TRBV11-2 with TRBJ2-5; D may match TRBD1 or TRBD2 (7 bases each). The CDR3 consists of 14 residues. Germline values: CDR1 SGHAT, CDR2 FQNNGV. The V end lost 5 bases, the J end lost 5 bases, and 15 bases lay between the germline ends. The CDR3 is CASSHRQGGETQYF. CDR3 nucleotides: TGTGCCAGCAGCCATAGACAGGGAGGGGAGACCCAGTACTTC.

This clonotype was seen only a few times. The V call is TRBV12-3 or TRBV12-4, the J call TRBJ2-5; possibly TRBD1 or TRBD2 for D (5 bases each). The CDR3 has 13 residues. V was trimmed by 0 bases and J by 4 bases, leaving 6 bases between them. The CDR3 nucleotides read TGTGCCAGCAGTTTAGCGGGGACAGAGACCCAGTACTTC. This gives the protein CASSLAGTETQYF.

This chain links TRBV20-1 with TRBJ1-1; D call uncertain. There are 13 residues in the CDR3. The germline V gene has CDR1 DFQATT and CDR2 SNEGSKA (reference sequence). V dropped 6 bases and J dropped 2 bases, with 13 bases sitting between them. The CDR3 region has the DNA TGCAGTGCCCTGCGGGGAGTAAACACTGAAGCTTTCTTT. It encodes CSALRGVNTEAFF.

The chain couples TRBV10-3 to TRBJ2-4; D is uncertain. The length of the CDR3 is 16 residues. From germline, CDR1 is ENHRY and CDR2 SYGVKD. V lost 0 bases and J lost 7, with 16 bases in between. This CDR3 is CAISESSFEEGNIQYF. The CDR3 region has the DNA TGTGCCATCAGTGAGTCCTCGTTCGAGGAAGGGAACATTCAGTACTTC.

This rearrangement joins TRBV28 to TRBJ1-1; a possible D gene is TRBD1 (6 bases). The CDR3 sequence is 13 residues long. V was cut by 8 bases and J by 0 bases, with 10 bases left in between. Germline assignment: CDR1 MDHEN and CDR2 SYDVKM. CDR3 DNA: TGTGCCAGCGTGGACAGAGTGAACACTGAAGCTTTCTTT. Protein: CASVDRVNTEAFF.

The chain is built from TRBV11-3 and TRBJ2-7, with TRBD2 matching over 10 bases. The CDR3 length is 15 residues. Germline assignment: CDR1 SGHNT and CDR2 YENEEA. J was trimmed by 2 bases and V by 0 bases; bases with no gene match: 1. CDR3 amino acids: CASSLETSGTYEQYF. The DNA for the CDR3 is TGTGCCAGCAGCTTAGAAACTAGCGGGACCTACGAGCAGTACTTC.

This clonotype appeared a few times. This chain links TRBV6-2 or TRBV6-3 with TRBJ1-2; D is possibly TRBD1 (5 bases). CDR3 length equals 16 residues. The V gene lost 2 bases and the J gene lost 7 bases, with 20 bases spanning the gap. Germline CDR1 MNHEY, CDR2 SVGEGT. The CDR3 spells CASSYQGRRDVGGYTF. The CDR3 bases are TGTGCCAGCAGTTACCAGGGACGGAGGGATGTGGGTGGCTACACCTTC.